A selection of T cell receptor beta chains follows, all from one sample in a study of blood T cell repertoires in COVID-19. Clones were read by immunoSEQ multiplex PCR, and TCRdb kept only the in-frame ones, dropping some. The sample contains about 270,000 clones, around four fifths of which appear only once. The sequenced material came from peripheral blood. These receptors were collected from a woman aged 50 to 65 with active or convalescent COVID-19. Each CDR3 is given with its conserved first and last residue. The D gene is left open where the match is weak. Part of the rows lack a size; the others show once, few, many or a class for expanded clones.

d_gene	j_gene	abundance	v_gene	CDR3nt	CDR3aa
TRBD1	TRBJ1-5	.	TRBV5-1	TGCGCCAGCAGTCCGGACAGGGGAGATCAGCCCCAGCATTTT	CASSPDRGDQPQHF
TRBD1	TRBJ1-1	few	TRBV6-5	TGTGCCAGCAGGGCACAGGGGATCGGAGCCACTGAAGCTTTCTTT	CASRAQGIGATEAFF
.	TRBJ1-5	.	TRBV4-2	TGTGCCAGCAGCCAAGATGGGGGGGCCCATCAGCCCCAGCATTTT	CASSQDGGAHQPQHF
.	TRBJ1-4	.	TRBV9	TGTGCCAGCAGCATATCGACGGGAAACGAAAAACTGTTTTTT	CASSISTGNEKLFF
.	TRBJ2-7	.	TRBV5-5	TGTGCCAGCAGCCTACAGGCACCTAGCTCCTACGAGCAGTACTTC	CASSLQAPSSYEQYF
TRBD2	TRBJ2-2	.	TRBV14	TGTGCCAGCAGCCCGGGACTAGCGGAATACACCGGGGAGCTGTTTTTT	CASSPGLAEYTGELFF
TRBD1	TRBJ1-5	.	TRBV3-1/TRBV3-2	TGTGCCAGCAGCCAAGGCCACAGGGGGCGAGTCAATCAGCCCCAGCATTTT	CASSQGHRGRVNQPQHF
TRBD1	TRBJ2-7	.	TRBV29-1	TGCAGCGTTCGAACGACAGGGTACGGGCAGTACTTC	CSVRTTGYGQYF
TRBD1	TRBJ2-5	.	TRBV19	TGTGCCAGCACGCCCGGACAGGGGGCGAGGGAGACCCAGTACTTC	CASTPGQGARETQYF
TRBD1	TRBJ2-2	.	TRBV19	TGTGCCAGTAAACCGCAGGGGGCGAACACCGGGGAGCTGTTTTTT	CASKPQGANTGELFF
TRBD1	TRBJ2-7	once	TRBV10-3	TGTGCCATCAGTGCCGGGACAGCTTCCTACGAGCAGTACTTC	CAISAGTASYEQYF
TRBD2	TRBJ2-3	.	TRBV7-9	TGTGCCAGCAGGGAAGGGACTAGCGGCACCCTCGGGCAGTATTTT	CASREGTSGTLGQYF
.	TRBJ1-1	once	TRBV2	TGTGCCAGCAGTGGACAAAAGAACACTGAAGCTTTCTTT	CASSGQKNTEAFF
TRBD1	TRBJ1-1	.	TRBV6-5	TGTGCCAGTTGCCGACAGGGTGCCACTGAAGCTTTCTTT	CASCRQGATEAFF